The source of this T cell receptor (beta chain) is a study of blood T cell repertoires in COVID-19. Across the whole study: Both acute and convalescent COVID-19 samples were obtained from the United States, Italy and Spain.

This CDR3 is 15 amino acids long. Germline V lookup: CDR1 SGHNT, CDR2 YYREEE (reference sequence). V lost 5 bases to trimming and J lost 2 bases; unmatched junction nucleotides: 3. Sequencing used immunoSEQ multiplex PCR; TCRdb keeps in-frame clones, though not all of them. This table holds under 150,000 clones, 80% to 90% found once. This sequence originates from a woman in her sixties with active COVID-19. The source material was peripheral blood. This chain links TRBV5-4 with TRBJ2-2, with TRBD2 identical over 10 bases. The CDR3 DNA follows: TGTGCCAGCAGTTTAGCGGGAGGAAACACCGGGGAGCTGTTTTTT. Translated: CASSLAGGNTGELFF. Full variable domain (missing parts from reference TRBV5-4 and TRBJ2-2): ETGVTQSPTHLIKTRGQQVTLRCSSQSGHNTVSWYQQALGQGPQFIFQYYREEENGRGNFPPRFSGLQFPNYSSELNVNALELDDSALYLCASSLAGGNTGELFFGEGSRLTVL.